The rows below give T cell receptor beta chains drawn from one sample of a study of blood T cell repertoires in COVID-19. Generated by immunoSEQ multiplex PCR, the TCRdb table keeps only in-frame clones and is missing some. This sample has around 260,000 clones, with roughly 86% found just once. The specimen was peripheral blood. The source is a human donor in a cohort sampled during active COVID-19. CDR3s include the opening cysteine and the closing phenylalanine or tryptophan. A D gene is named only where the DNA matches it firmly. Size is omitted from some rows. Given values are once, few, many or a class for expanded clones.

J,D,size,V,DNA,CDR3
TRBJ2-7,-,-,TRBV6-1,TGTGCCAGCAGTGAAATGTGGCACTCCTACGAGCAGTACTTC,CASSEMWHSYEQYF
TRBJ2-7,TRBD2,-,TRBV28,TGTGCCAGCAGTTTCGACGGGGGGTCTTCCTACGAGCAGTACTTC,CASSFDGGSSYEQYF
TRBJ2-3,TRBD2,-,TRBV6-5,TGTGCCAGCAGTCCTAGCGGGGGGCATGGAGATACGCAGTATTTT,CASSPSGGHGDTQYF
TRBJ1-1,TRBD1,-,TRBV19,TGTGCCAGTAAAAACCCCCCGGGACAGGGTTCCGACACTGAAGCTTTCTTT,CASKNPPGQGSDTEAFF
TRBJ1-1,TRBD1,-,TRBV19,TGTGCCAGTAGTATAAACAGGGGGGGAACCGCTGAAGCTTTCTTT,CASSINRGGTAEAFF
TRBJ2-1,-,-,TRBV5-1,TGCGCCAGCAGCTTTGGCAGGGTGGGGGAGCAGTTCTTC,CASSFGRVGEQFF
TRBJ1-2,-,-,TRBV9,TGTGCCAGCAGGGCCGACCTAAGTCGGGGCTATGGCTACACCTTC,CASRADLSRGYGYTF
TRBJ2-7,TRBD2,-,TRBV30,TGTGCCTGGACCTTCGGGGGGACGGCGCCCTACGAGCAGTACTTC,CAWTFGGTAPYEQYF
TRBJ1-3,TRBD1,few,TRBV7-9,TGTGCCAGCAGCCAGACAGGGGGTTTTGGAAACACCATATATTTT,CASSQTGGFGNTIYF
TRBJ1-1,-,-,TRBV9,TGTGCCAGCAGCGTAGACAGGGACACTGAAGCTTTCTTT,CASSVDRDTEAFF
TRBJ2-7,TRBD2,-,TRBV7-2,TGTGCCAGCAGGTTAGCGGGAGGGGGCTACGAGCAGTACTTC,CASRLAGGGYEQYF
TRBJ1-1,-,-,TRBV21-1,TGTGCCAGCAGCCCGCCGGGACAGCCGAACACTGAAGCTTTCTTT,CASSPPGQPNTEAFF
TRBJ1-3,-,-,TRBV4-1,TGCGCCAGCAGCCAAGAGCAGGGAACAGGAAACACCATATATTTT,CASSQEQGTGNTIYF
TRBJ2-7,TRBD2,-,TRBV13,TGTGCCAGCAGCTTGGGCCTAGCGGGGCGTTCCTACGAGCAGTACTTC,CASSLGLAGRSYEQYF